A selection of T cell receptor beta chains follows, all from one sample in a study of shared clonotypes between healthy human individuals. Profiled with immunoSEQ multiplex PCR; TCRdb holds only in-frame clones, not every one. This sample has some 1 million clones; roughly 80% occur once, and the top ten carry 1.4% to 1.5%. The sequencing input was memory CD4+ T cells sorted from blood. The receptors were sampled from a young man in good health. Each CDR3 is given with its conserved first and last residue. A D gene is named only where the DNA matches it firmly. Clone size, where shown, is once, few, many, or a class for clones that have expanded.

>TRBD1|-|TRBV5-4|TRBJ1-1
TGTGCCAGCAGCCCCGCGACAGGGCTGAACACTGAAGCTTTCTTT
CASSPATGLNTEAFF
>-|many|TRBV30|TRBJ1-3
TGTGCCTGGAGTGTAAGGGGAGGGCCTGGAAACACCATATATTTT
CAWSVRGGPGNTIYF
>-|-|TRBV18|TRBJ1-4
TGTGCCAGCTCACCCTTGACAGTTTCTAATGAAAAACTGTTTTTT
CASSPLTVSNEKLFF
>TRBD1|-|TRBV18|TRBJ1-2
TGTGCCAGCTCACAGACAGGGGGCGGTAGAAGCTATGGCTACACCTTC
CASSQTGGGRSYGYTF
>TRBD1|-|TRBV7-2|TRBJ2-5
TGTGCCAGCAGCTTAGGGACAGGGGTTGAAAAGACCCAGTACTTC
CASSLGTGVEKTQYF
>-|-|TRBV7-2|TRBJ1-3
TGTGCCGGCCAGACAGACGCTGGAAACACCATATATTTT
CAGQTDAGNTIYF
>TRBD1|-|TRBV5-4|TRBJ1-2
TGTGCCAGCAGCTCGGACAGGGGAGGCTATGGCTACACCTTC
CASSSDRGGYGYTF
>-|-|TRBV27|TRBJ1-2
TGTGCCAGCGGCCGAGCTAACTATGGCTACACCTTC
CASGRANYGYTF
>-|-|TRBV11-2|TRBJ2-5
TGTGCCAGCAGCTTAGACAGGGGCTCGGAGCAGTACTTC
CASSLDRGSEQYF
>TRBD1|-|TRBV5-1|TRBJ1-4
TGCGCCAGCAGCTCGACAGGGAAGGGGTTTCTTGAAAAACTGTTTTTT
CASSSTGKGFLEKLFF
>-|few|TRBV14|TRBJ1-2
TGTGCCAGCAGCCCATCCACCAACTATGGCTACACCTTC
CASSPSTNYGYTF
>TRBD1|-|TRBV5-6|TRBJ1-1
TGTGCCAGCAGCTTGGCCACAGGGGCGGGCACTGAAGCTTTCTTT
CASSLATGAGTEAFF
>-|-|TRBV6-1|TRBJ1-5
TGTGCCAGCAGTGAAACCCGGGGGAGCAATCAGCCCCAGCATTTT
CASSETRGSNQPQHF
>-|few|TRBV6-1|TRBJ1-1
TGTGCCAGCAATAGGGGGGGCGGCACTGAAGCTTTCTTT
CASNRGGGTEAFF
>TRBD1|-|TRBV7-2|TRBJ1-2
TGTGCCAGCAGCTTCGGACAGGGGGAGTTTGGCTACACCTTC
CASSFGQGEFGYTF
>-|-|TRBV5-4|TRBJ2-6
TGTGCCAGCAGCTTGGCGGGCAGGGGCAGCTCTGGGGCCAACGTCCTGACTTTC
CASSLAGRGSSGANVLTF
>-|once|TRBV19|TRBJ2-1
TGTGCCAGTAGTATGGGTTTTGGCGATGAGCAGTTCTTC
CASSMGFGDEQFF
>TRBD2|-|TRBV6-4|TRBJ2-7
TGTGCCAGCAGTCAGACTAGCGGGATAGGAGTGCGCGAGCAGTACTTC
CASSQTSGIGVREQYF
>TRBD2|many|TRBV28|TRBJ2-1
TGTGCCAGCAGTCCCCTAACCGGGACTACCTACAATGAGCAGTTCTTC
CASSPLTGTTYNEQFF
>TRBD1|-|TRBV5-6|TRBJ2-6
TGTGCCAGCAGCTTTGGGACAGGTGGGGCCAACGTCCTGACTTTC
CASSFGTGGANVLTF
>-|many|TRBV30|TRBJ1-2
TGTGCCTCAGACCCGGGTAGATATGGCTACACCTTC
CASDPGRYGYTF
>-|-|TRBV10-3|TRBJ1-4
TGTGCCATCAGCACAGGGACGAGTAATGAAAAACTGTTTTTT
CAISTGTSNEKLFF
>TRBD2|-|TRBV5-1|TRBJ2-5
TGCGCCAGCAGCTTAAGACTAGCGGGGCAAGAGACCCAGTACTTC
CASSLRLAGQETQYF
>-|-|TRBV19|TRBJ2-2
TGTGCCAGTAGGGCGCACGGCACCGGGGAGCTGTTTTTT
CASRAHGTGELFF
>-|-|TRBV5-6|TRBJ2-7
TGTGCCAGCAGCTCACGGACAGGGAGGGTGCAGTACTTC
CASSSRTGRVQYF
>-|-|TRBV7-9|TRBJ2-2
TGTGCCAGCAGCTTAGTCGAAAGGGCTGACACCGGGGAGCTGTTTTTT
CASSLVERADTGELFF
>-|once|TRBV4-3|TRBJ1-2
TGCGCCAGCAGCCAAGGTAGAGGATTTAACTATGGCTACACCTTC
CASSQGRGFNYGYTF
>TRBD1|-|TRBV5-8|TRBJ1-1
TGTGCCAGCAGCCCCAGACAGGGGACTTACACTGAAGCTTTCTTT
CASSPRQGTYTEAFF
>-|-|TRBV7-2|TRBJ2-7
TGTGCCAGCAGCTCAGACGGGGCTAGGAGAAACGAGCAGTACTTC
CASSSDGARRNEQYF
>-|-|TRBV5-1|TRBJ2-5
TGCGCCAGCACAGACTTTGAGGGCCTGGAGACCCAGTACTTC
CASTDFEGLETQYF
>TRBD1|-|TRBV11-2|TRBJ1-3
TGTGCCAGCAGCTCACGGGGACAGGGAAGTGGAAACACCATATATTTT
CASSSRGQGSGNTIYF
>TRBD2|-|TRBV9|TRBJ2-7
TGTGCCAGCAGCCCGAGCGGGGCGTCCTACGAGCAGTACTTC
CASSPSGASYEQYF
>TRBD1|many|TRBV30|TRBJ1-4
TGTGCCTGGAGTCAAGGGACAGGGGGCCCTGAAAAACTGTTTTTT
CAWSQGTGGPEKLFF
>-|-|TRBV10-3|TRBJ2-1
TGTGCCATCAGTGGAACAGGCAATGAGCAGTTCTTC
CAISGTGNEQFF
>TRBD1|once|TRBV6-4|TRBJ2-1
TGTGCCAGCAGTGAAATGGGACAGGGCATGGGGCCTACCTCCTACAATGAGCAGTTCTTC
CASSEMGQGMGPTSYNEQFF
>-|few|TRBV15|TRBJ1-4
TGTGCCACCAGCCCTCTCCTCGGAGGGGAAAAACTGTTTTTT
CATSPLLGGEKLFF
>-|-|TRBV5-3|TRBJ2-2
TGTGCCAGAAGCTATTCCACGGGAGAGCTGTTTTTT
CARSYSTGELFF
>-|-|TRBV29-1|TRBJ2-7
TGCAGCGTTACCAGGGGAACCTACGAGCAGTACTTC
CSVTRGTYEQYF
>TRBD2|few|TRBV5-1|TRBJ2-1
TGCGCCAGCAGCTTGGGGGCCGGGACTAGCTTCGATGAGCAGTTCTTC
CASSLGAGTSFDEQFF
>TRBD1|-|TRBV5-1|TRBJ1-2
TGCGCCAGCAGCCCACTGGACAGGGACTATAATGGCTACACCTTC
CASSPLDRDYNGYTF
>-|-|TRBV2|TRBJ1-6
TGTGCCAGCAGGGCCGGGACAAATAATTCACCCCTCCACTTT
CASRAGTNNSPLHF
>TRBD1|-|TRBV11-2|TRBJ2-7
TGTGCCAGCAGCTTAGATGGTGGGACAGGGGGCTACGAGCAGTACTTC
CASSLDGGTGGYEQYF